These 15 T cell receptor beta chains were sequenced from one sample in a study of T cells in Graves' hyperthyroidism and ophthalmopathy. Amplified regions were TCR beta CDR3 sequences from RNA transcripts. An initial round of RT-PCR targeting the TCR CDR3 relied on the HTBI primer set. TCRdb passed the multiplex PCR reads through MiXCR, listing each CDR3 protein once. The sample yields 500,000 to 800,000 distinct CDR3 sequences, more than 12% seen once. The sequenced material came from blood. The receptor set was obtained from a woman aged 45-59 years with Graves' ophthalmopathy.

This clonotype has just a few counts. The chain carries TRBV5-1 and TRBJ2-3; D not resolved. Germline V CDR1 and CDR2: SGHRS, YFSETQ. The CDR3 totals 15 residues. V was clipped by 0 bases and J by 0 bases, with 8 bases between them. This CDR3 is CASSLEGWSTDTQYF. In DNA form, the CDR3 reads TGCGCCAGCAGCTTGGAAGGGTGGAGCACAGATACGCAGTATTTT.

This clonotype appeared many times. The V and J genes are TRBV6-2 or TRBV6-3 and TRBJ2-7; 10 bases fit TRBD2. Unmatched junction bases numbered 5, after V lost 4 bases and J lost 2 bases. CDR3 length equals 15 residues. Germline CDR1 reads MNHEY; CDR2 reads SVGEGT. The CDR3 reads CASSSPAGGTYEQYF. CDR3 in DNA: TGTGCCAGCAGTTCCCCAGCGGGAGGGACCTACGAGCAGTACTTC.

This clonotype was observed at least ten times. The chain couples TRBV5-1 to TRBJ2-2; no clear D. CDR3 length equals 16 residues. The germline CDR1 and CDR2 sequences are SGHRS and YFSETQ. Trimming took off 6 bases at V and 0 bases at J, with 15 bases between the two ends. The CDR3 region has the DNA TGCGCCAGCACCACGTTGGCGGTTTCGAACACCGGGGAGCTGTTTTTT. It codes for CASTTLAVSNTGELFF.

This clonotype was counted ten times or more. V is TRBV20-1 and J is TRBJ2-3; TRBD1 agrees at 8 bases. The CDR3 has 14 residues. Trimming at V came to 5 bases and at J to 1 base, leaving 5 bases not matched to a gene. Germline CDR1 and CDR2: DFQATT and SNEGSKA (reference sequence). The CDR3 sequence: CSARTGSGTDTQYF. The CDR3 DNA follows: TGCAGTGCTCGGACAGGGTCAGGCACAGATACGCAGTATTTT.

This clonotype appeared a few times. The rearrangement joins TRBV6-2 or TRBV6-3 to TRBJ1-4; TRBD1 matches 7 bases. Germline CDR1 MNHEY, CDR2 SVGEGT. Trimming at V came to 6 bases and at J to 1 base, leaving 8 bases not matched to a gene. The CDR3 is 16 amino acids. CDR3 DNA sequence: TGTGCCAGCAGCTCGGACAGGCGCCTAACTAATGAAAAACTGTTTTTT. Residues: CASSSDRRLTNEKLFF.

The chain employs TRBV6-6 and TRBJ2-1; 11 nucleotides line up with TRBD2. Trimming removed 0 bases from V and 3 bases from J; junction bases left unmatched: 4. The CDR3 runs 17 residues. Germline CDR1 reads MNHNY; CDR2 reads SVGAGI (reference sequence). DNA for the CDR3: TGTGCCAGCAGTTACTCGATACTAGCGGGGGTCTACAATGAGCAGTTCTTC. Translating it yields CASSYSILAGVYNEQFF.

As regards this clonotype: A much more abundant neighbour one base away suggests this may be a read error. This chain connects TRBV7-9 to TRBJ2-2; the D gene is possibly TRBD2 (6 bases). The CDR3 runs 15 residues. Germline V gene lookup returns CDR1 SEHNR and CDR2 FQNEAQ (reference sequence). This CDR3 reads CASSLGGANTGEPFF. DNA of the CDR3: TGTGCCAGCAGCTTAGGCGGGGCGAACACCGGGGAGCCGTTTTTT. Based on the CDR3 plus reference TRBV7-9 and TRBJ2-2, the full variable domain is DTGVSQNPRHKITKRGQNVTFRCDPISEHNRLYWYRQTLGQGPEFLTYFQNEAQLEKSRLLSDRFSAERPKGSFSTLEIQRTEQGDSAMYLCASSLGGANTGEPFFGEGSRLTVL.

The chain joins TRBV7-9 to TRBJ2-1; no clear D. The CDR3 is 12 amino acids. The germline CDR1 and CDR2 sequences are SEHNR and FQNEAQ (reference sequence). With 4 bases removed from V and 7 bases from J, the gap between germline ends came to 8 bases. The CDR3 DNA reads as TGTGCCAGCAGCTCACACCGGAATGAGCAGTTCTTC. Translating gives CASSSHRNEQFF.

This clonotype was seen ten or more times. V is TRBV20-1 and J is TRBJ2-5; TRBD2 matches at 10 bases. J was trimmed by 3 bases and V by 0 bases; bases with no gene match: 4. Germline loops: CDR1 DFQATT, CDR2 SNEGSKA (reference sequence). CDR3 length: 15 amino acids. The CDR3 region has the DNA TGCAGTGCTAGAGACACCGGGACTAGCGAAGAGACCCAGTACTTC. Its protein product is CSARDTGTSEETQYF.

In its sample, this clonotype was seen many times. The V and J genes are TRBV5-1 and TRBJ2-2; 10 bases agree with TRBD2. CDR1 and CDR2 (germline): SGHRS, YFSETQ. The J segment lost 3 bases and the V segment lost 1 base, leaving 15 bases of the junction unmatched. This CDR3 contains 20 residues. The CDR3 region is CASSLNGGGPSGSYTGELFF. CDR3 DNA: TGCGCCAGCAGCTTGAATGGAGGGGGCCCTAGCGGGAGTTACACCGGGGAGCTGTTTTTT.

This clonotype has at least ten counts. This chain links TRBV12-3 or TRBV12-4 with TRBJ2-1, with D possibly matching TRBD2 (6 bases). The CDR3 is 14 residues long. Trimming took 6 bases from V and 8 from J, leaving 17 bases between them. CDR3: CASRTPGGTDEQFF. The CDR3 DNA reads TGTGCCAGCAGAACCCCCGGCGGGACCGATGAGCAGTTCTTC.

The table lists this clonotype with many counts. The chain couples TRBV28 to TRBJ2-4; D is unresolved. CDR1 is MDHEN and CDR2 is SYDVKM in the germline V gene. With 2 bases removed from V and 3 bases from J, the gap between germline ends came to 5 bases. This CDR3 spans 13 amino acids. The CDR3 nucleotides read TGTGCCAGCAGTTTAAGGGTCAAAAACATTCAGTACTTC. It codes for CASSLRVKNIQYF. Full variable domain (remainder filled in from reference TRBV28 and TRBJ2-4): DVKVTQSSRYLVKRTGEKVFLECVQDMDHENMFWYRQDPGLGLRLIYFSYDVKMKEKGDIPEGYSVSREKKERFSLILESASTNQTSMYLCASSLRVKNIQYFGAGTRLSVL.

This clonotype was counted at least ten times. The gene calls are TRBV24-1 and TRBJ2-1; D unresolved. Trimming left V 1 base short and J 7 bases short, with 10 bases between. The CDR3 totals 14 residues. CDR1 and CDR2 from the germline V gene are KGHDR and SFDVKD. The CDR3 protein is CATSDFPQPNEQFF. As DNA, the CDR3 is TGTGCCACCAGTGATTTCCCCCAGCCGAATGAGCAGTTCTTC.

This clonotype appeared many times. The rearrangement links TRBV20-1 to TRBJ2-3; 8 bases fit TRBD2. This CDR3 has 17 amino acids. V was pared by 0 bases and J by 0 bases, with 8 bases of the junction left unmatched. Per the germline V gene, CDR1 is DFQATT and CDR2 is SNEGSKA (reference sequence). The CDR3 DNA follows: TGCAGTGCTAGAGACCTTATTAGCGGGACTAGCACAGATACGCAGTATTTT. It is translated as CSARDLISGTSTDTQYF.

This clonotype was observed many times. The V and J genes are TRBV10-3 and TRBJ1-2; TRBD1 might be the D (6 bases). CDR3 length equals 11 residues. Trimming pared 8 bases from V and 6 bases from J, leaving 10 bases between. Germline V CDR1 and CDR2: ENHRY, SYGVKD. The CDR3 spells CAIGQLDGYTF. The CDR3 bases are TGTGCCATCGGACAGCTAGATGGCTACACCTTC.